The clone carrying this T cell receptor (beta chain) turned up a few times. This record belongs to a study of blood T cells in healthy people across ages. The study recruited healthy Caucasian donors from Russia who were aged about 6 to 90. A second roughly 6 to 11 cycle PCR used barcoded and J-beta primers. With 12 random nucleotides, a template-switch adaptor tagged each individual cDNA molecule. TCRdb re-analysed the 5' RACE reads in MiXCR, keeping a single row per CDR3 protein. The sample has around 1.5 million distinct CDR3 sequences, roughly 40% seen once. The specimen was blood. This TCR derives from a woman aged 18-30 years in good health.

The CDR3 protein is CAISESDRAISYEQYF. DNA for the CDR3: TGTGCCATCAGTGAGTCGGACAGGGCGATCTCCTACGAGCAGTACTTC. J is TRBJ2-7 and V is TRBV10-3; 8 nucleotides align to TRBD1. The CDR3 contains 16 residues. The germline V gene encodes CDR1 ENHRY and CDR2 SYGVKD. Trimming at V came to 0 bases and at J to 0 bases, leaving 4 bases not matched to a gene.